The entry below describes one T cell receptor (beta chain). Here immunoSEQ multiplex PCR was the method, and the copy in TCRdb shows in-frame clones only, minus some. The sample lists over 200,000 clones; about nine tenths were seen once. The entry originates in a study of blood T cell repertoires in COVID-19. Study-wide background: PBMCs, B-cell-depleted T cells, or T cells were the source of the cDNA or gDNA that made up the material.

The sample consisted of peripheral blood. The TCR comes from a man aged 35 to 55 with acute or convalescent COVID-19.

Here the CDR3 reads CASSYVAGGTSYPGGTDTQYF. CDR3 bases: TGTGCCAGCAGTTACGTCGCCGGCGGGACTAGCTACCCAGGCGGCACAGATACGCAGTATTTT. This rearrangement joins TRBV6-2 or TRBV6-3 to TRBJ2-3, with 9 bases matching TRBD2. This CDR3 has 21 amino acids. The germline CDR1 and CDR2 sequences are MNHEY and SVGEGT. Trimming took 2 bases from V and 1 from J; bases not matched to a gene: 19.